The present T cell receptor beta chain was sequenced within a study of T cell responses to AZD1222 COVID-19 vaccine. Germline CDR1 is LGHNA and CDR2 is YSLEER. V was cut by 0 bases and J by 3 bases, with 11 bases left in between. There are 15 residues in the CDR3. About this clone itself: Its antigen is currently unknown.

Broader study findings: There were repertoire samples only from the period after the peak T cell response.

Using immunoSEQ multiplex PCR, the repertoire was profiled, and TCRdb retains in-frame clones only, with some absent. The top ten clones hold roughly an eighth of a sample with some 62,000 clones, roughly 70% of them seen once. The sequencing here drew on peripheral blood, taken on day 0 of AZD1222 vaccination. The sequence came from an adult in good health. The chain combines TRBV4-3 with TRBJ1-1, with D unresolved. CDR3 amino acids: CASSQDLSSYTEAFF. Here the CDR3 DNA reads TGCGCCAGCAGCCAAGATCTTTCCAGTTACACTGAAGCTTTCTTT.